This passage covers 4 T cell receptor beta chains from one sample sequenced in a study of blood T cell repertoires in COVID-19. Clones were read by immunoSEQ multiplex PCR, and TCRdb kept only the in-frame ones, dropping some. The table shows about 73,000 clones, with approximately 89% occurring only once. The material sequenced was peripheral blood. The receptors stem from a man older than 75 with acute or convalescent COVID-19.

The chain employs TRBV12-3 or TRBV12-4 and TRBJ1-5; D uncertain. This CDR3 is built from 13 residues. The ends were cut back, 4 bases at V and 0 bases at J, with 4 bases in the middle. The DNA for the CDR3 is TGTGCCAGCAGTTACAATAGCAATCAGCCCCAGCATTTT. Translated, it gives CASSYNSNQPQHF.

The gene calls are TRBV19 and TRBJ2-1; maybe TRBD1 (5 bases). V lost 3 bases, J lost 2 bases, and 11 bases lay in between. This CDR3 is built from 15 residues. Germline V gene lookup returns CDR1 LNHDA and CDR2 SQIVND (reference sequence). CDR3 DNA sequence: TGTGCCAGTAGTATTTCAGGGAACACCTACAATGAGCAGTTCTTC. It translates to CASSISGNTYNEQFF.

The V gene is TRBV5-1, the J gene TRBJ1-2; 9 positions agree with TRBD1. CDR3 size: 14 residues. J gave up 6 bases and V 3 bases, and 6 bases lay outside the gene matches. Germline V gene data show CDR1 as SGHRS and CDR2 as YFSETQ. The chain's CDR3 is CASSSLTGGNGYTF. For the CDR3, the DNA is TGCGCCAGCAGCTCCCTTACAGGGGGCAATGGCTACACCTTC.

This clone came up a few times. The rearrangement uses TRBV12-3 or TRBV12-4 and TRBJ2-1; maybe TRBD1 (5 bases). The ends were cut back, 2 bases at V and 13 bases at J, with 12 bases in the middle. This CDR3 is built from 12 residues. DNA for the CDR3: TGTGCCAGCAGTTTACTTGGGCAGGGTCAGTTCTTC. It translates to CASSLLGQGQFF.